A selection of T cell receptor beta chains follows, all from one sample in a study of graft-versus-host responses after intestinal transplantation. Some clones are missing from TCRdb's copy, which holds only in-frame ones; the method was immunoSEQ multiplex PCR. The sample has tens of thousands of clones, approximately 87% seen once. No antigen has been assigned to these receptors. The specimen comprised unstimulated CD4+ T cells sorted from spleen or lymph node cells, sampled before intestinal transplant. The receptors shown here come from a human donor who received an intestinal transplant. Both conserved end residues are part of each CDR3. The order of the fields is D gene, clone size, V gene, J gene, CDR3 protein, CDR3 DNA. A D gene is named only where the DNA matches it firmly. Clone size appears in some rows only: once, few, many, or a class for an expanded clone.

d_call: -; clone_size: -; v_call: TRBV20-1; j_call: TRBJ1-2; cdr3_aa: CSATVRYGYTF; cdr3_nt: TGCAGTGCTACCGTTCGGTATGGCTACACCTTC
d_call: -; clone_size: -; v_call: TRBV9; j_call: TRBJ1-1; cdr3_aa: CASSVAGLTEAFF; cdr3_nt: TGTGCCAGCAGCGTAGCCGGACTAACTGAAGCTTTCTTT
d_call: -; clone_size: -; v_call: TRBV9; j_call: TRBJ2-7; cdr3_aa: CASSVGPSYEQYF; cdr3_nt: TGTGCCAGCAGCGTGGGCCCCTCCTACGAGCAGTACTTC
d_call: TRBD1; clone_size: -; v_call: TRBV7-9; j_call: TRBJ1-1; cdr3_aa: CASSPPQGAKGAFF; cdr3_nt: TGTGCCAGCAGCCCTCCACAGGGGGCTAAAGGAGCTTTCTTT
d_call: TRBD2; clone_size: -; v_call: TRBV5-1; j_call: TRBJ2-1; cdr3_aa: CASSPLAGGLLYNEQFF; cdr3_nt: TGCGCCAGCAGCCCACTAGCGGGGGGCCTCCTGTACAATGAGCAGTTCTTC
d_call: -; clone_size: -; v_call: TRBV10-1; j_call: TRBJ2-2; cdr3_aa: CASSFHNRADAGELFF; cdr3_nt: TGCGCCAGCAGTTTCCATAACAGGGCCGACGCCGGGGAGCTGTTTTTT
d_call: TRBD2; clone_size: -; v_call: TRBV6-4; j_call: TRBJ2-3; cdr3_aa: CASSRTSVGTDTQYF; cdr3_nt: TGTGCCAGCAGCCGGACTAGCGTGGGCACAGATACGCAGTATTTT
d_call: TRBD1; clone_size: -; v_call: TRBV7-9; j_call: TRBJ1-4; cdr3_aa: CASSWGQGGKLFF; cdr3_nt: TGTGCCAGCAGCTGGGGACAGGGCGGGAAACTGTTTTTT
d_call: -; clone_size: -; v_call: TRBV6-4; j_call: TRBJ1-5; cdr3_aa: CASSETAWSNQPQHF; cdr3_nt: TGTGCCAGCAGCGAGACAGCCTGGAGCAATCAGCCCCAGCATTTT
d_call: TRBD2; clone_size: -; v_call: TRBV7-2; j_call: TRBJ2-5; cdr3_aa: CASSLAWASGQETQYF; cdr3_nt: TGTGCCAGCAGCTTAGCGTGGGCTAGCGGACAAGAGACCCAGTACTTC
d_call: -; clone_size: -; v_call: TRBV4-1; j_call: TRBJ1-5; cdr3_aa: CASSQDRTEANSNQPQHF; cdr3_nt: TGCGCCAGCAGCCAAGACCGGACAGAGGCGAATAGCAATCAGCCCCAGCATTTT
d_call: -; clone_size: -; v_call: TRBV27; j_call: TRBJ1-5; cdr3_aa: CASSLYWTDNQPQHF; cdr3_nt: TGTGCCAGCAGTTTATATTGGACAGACAATCAGCCCCAGCATTTT
d_call: TRBD1; clone_size: -; v_call: TRBV19; j_call: TRBJ1-6; cdr3_aa: CASSTPTGVGNSPLHF; cdr3_nt: TGTGCCAGTAGTACCCCGACAGGGGTCGGGAATTCACCCCTCCACTTT
d_call: TRBD1; clone_size: -; v_call: TRBV10-3; j_call: TRBJ1-5; cdr3_aa: CAISGDRGGNQPQHF; cdr3_nt: TGTGCCATCAGTGGGGACAGGGGGGGCAATCAGCCCCAGCATTTT
d_call: -; clone_size: -; v_call: TRBV2; j_call: TRBJ2-7; cdr3_aa: CASKEGGQYF; cdr3_nt: TGTGCCAGCAAGGAAGGGGGGCAGTACTTC
d_call: TRBD1; clone_size: once; v_call: TRBV6-5; j_call: TRBJ2-7; cdr3_aa: CASSYSGTGPYEQYF; cdr3_nt: TGTGCCAGCAGTTACTCCGGGACAGGTCCCTACGAGCAGTACTTC
d_call: -; clone_size: -; v_call: TRBV6-5; j_call: TRBJ1-2; cdr3_aa: CASSKQPSNYGYTF; cdr3_nt: TGTGCCAGCAGTAAACAGCCATCTAACTATGGCTACACCTTC
d_call: TRBD1; clone_size: few; v_call: TRBV6-5; j_call: TRBJ2-7; cdr3_aa: CASRQTGTGPYEQYF; cdr3_nt: TGTGCCAGCAGGCAAACCGGGACAGGTCCCTACGAGCAGTACTTC